This TCR beta chain was sequenced in a study of shared clonotypes between healthy human individuals. Across the whole study: Donors, aged 18 to 49, were two women and a few men.

The CDR3 sequence is 17 residues long. V lost 5 bases, J lost 1 base, and 19 bases lay in between. From germline, CDR1 is SGHAT and CDR2 FQNNGV. TCRdb's copy holds only in-frame clones and misses some; the assay was immunoSEQ multiplex PCR. The sample consists of some 690,000 clones, around 91% of them appearing once. V is TRBV11-2 and J is TRBJ2-3; D is undetermined. Sequenced input: memory CD8+ T cells from PBMCs. Subset: CD45RO+ cells pooled with CCR7-negative TemRA cells. The clonotype originates from a young man in good health. Some clones in this sample may be carry-over from other donors' samples. The CDR3 bases are TGTGCCAGCAGCCCCGAGGCCCGCCCCGGCCGCACAGATACGCAGTATTTT. Amino acids: CASSPEARPGRTDTQYF.